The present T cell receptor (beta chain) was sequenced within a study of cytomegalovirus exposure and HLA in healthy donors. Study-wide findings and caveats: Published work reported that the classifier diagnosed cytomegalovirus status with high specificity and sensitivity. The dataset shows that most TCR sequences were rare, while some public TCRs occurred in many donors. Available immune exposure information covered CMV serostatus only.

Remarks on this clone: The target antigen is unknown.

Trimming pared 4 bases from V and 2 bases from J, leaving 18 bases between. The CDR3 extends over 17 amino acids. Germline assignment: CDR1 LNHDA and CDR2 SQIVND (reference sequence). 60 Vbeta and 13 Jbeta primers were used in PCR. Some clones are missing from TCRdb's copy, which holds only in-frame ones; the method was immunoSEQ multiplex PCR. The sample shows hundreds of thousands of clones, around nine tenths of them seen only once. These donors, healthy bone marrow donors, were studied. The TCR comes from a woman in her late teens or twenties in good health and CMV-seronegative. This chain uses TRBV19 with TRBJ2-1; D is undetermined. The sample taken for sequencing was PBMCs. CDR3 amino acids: CASSTYLQIYPYNEQFF. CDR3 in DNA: TGTGCCAGTAGTACGTATTTACAGATATACCCCTACAATGAGCAGTTCTTC.